The 31 T cell receptor beta chains given below trace back to one sample, sequenced in a study of T cell responses to AZD1222 COVID-19 vaccine. Repertoires were generated with immunoSEQ multiplex PCR, while TCRdb's copy carries only in-frame clones and drops some. The table includes approximately 94,000 clones, 88% detected once. The sample consisted of peripheral blood, taken on day 0 of AZD1222 vaccination. The receptors here all came from an adult in good health.

The CDR3 is CASSHRTGRAPEAFF. Here the CDR3 DNA reads TGTGCCAGCAGTCACCGGACAGGGAGGGCCCCTGAAGCTTTCTTT. The chain links TRBV6-2 or TRBV6-3 to TRBJ1-1, with TRBD1 identical over 8 bases. This CDR3 spans 15 amino acids. J gave up 6 bases and V 5 bases, and 11 bases lay outside the gene matches. The V gene's germline CDR1 is MNHEY and CDR2 SVGEGT.

The chain couples TRBV19 to TRBJ1-3, with D possibly matching TRBD1 (5 bases). V was cut by 5 bases and J by 0 bases, with 8 bases left in between. Per germline, CDR1 LNHDA and CDR2 SQIVND (reference sequence). This CDR3 is built from 14 residues. For the CDR3, the DNA is TGTGCCAGTAGTTGGGGCCCCTCTGGAAACACCATATATTTT. Translating it yields CASSWGPSGNTIYF.

This chain connects TRBV6-4 to TRBJ2-1; 9 bases fit TRBD1. Trimming cost V 2 bases and J 5 bases; bases outside gene matches: 7. In germline, CDR1 is MRHNA, CDR2 SNTAGT. This CDR3 spans 16 amino acids. CDR3 region: CASSDRMTGGNNEQFF. In DNA form, the CDR3 reads TGTGCCAGCAGTGACCGGATGACAGGGGGAAACAATGAGCAGTTCTTC.

This clone was counted only a few times. The chain is built from TRBV27 and TRBJ1-2, with D maybe TRBD1 (6 bases). Trimming removed 2 bases at V and 1 base at J, with 11 bases between. This CDR3 has 15 amino acids. The germline V gene encodes CDR1 MNHEY and CDR2 SMNVEV (reference sequence). CDR3 loop: CASSLRQGLNYGYTF. The CDR3 nucleotides read TGTGCCAGCAGTTTACGCCAGGGGCTTAACTATGGCTACACCTTC.

V is TRBV7-2 and J is TRBJ2-1; 11 bases are shared with TRBD2. This CDR3 region has 14 residues. The V gene's germline CDR1 is SGHTA and CDR2 FQGNSA. With 6 bases clipped from V and 9 bases from J, the junction kept 7 bases outside the gene matches. CDR3 sequence: CASSFTGLAVEQFF. In DNA form, the CDR3 reads TGTGCCAGCAGTTTTACGGGACTAGCGGTTGAGCAGTTCTTC.

The chain employs TRBV6-2 or TRBV6-3 and TRBJ1-2, with D possibly being TRBD1 (5 bases). This CDR3 is 14 amino acids long. Germline CDR1 and CDR2: MNHEY and SVGEGT. V was trimmed by 0 bases and J by 8 bases, leaving 13 bases between them. The CDR3: CASSYSINRGGYTF. CDR3 DNA: TGTGCCAGCAGTTACTCGATCAATCGGGGCGGCTACACCTTC.

V and J are TRBV5-6 and TRBJ1-5; no clear D. Trimming pared 1 base from V and 1 base from J, leaving 9 bases between. The length of the CDR3 is 15 residues. CDR1 SGHDT and CDR2 YYEEEE come from the germline V gene. For the CDR3, the DNA is TGTGCCAGCAGCTTGTCCCCGCGAAGCAATCAGCCCCAGCATTTT. Protein sequence: CASSLSPRSNQPQHF.

V usage is TRBV5-1 and J usage is TRBJ2-1, with 7 nucleotides matching TRBD1. The ends lost 0 bases at V and 3 bases at J; junction bases unmatched: 3. CDR3 size: 15 residues. CDR1 is SGHRS and CDR2 is YFSETQ in the germline V gene. CDR3 amino acids: CASSLGQGHYNEQFF. CDR3 sequence (DNA): TGCGCCAGCAGCTTGGGACAGGGCCACTACAATGAGCAGTTCTTC.

The chain uses TRBV7-8 and TRBJ1-5; maybe TRBD1 (5 bases). The ends were cut back, 1 base at V and 4 bases at J, with 14 bases in the middle. Germline CDR1 SGHVS, CDR2 FQNEAQ. The CDR3 sequence is 16 residues long. Written as DNA, the CDR3 is TGTGCCAGCAGCTTAGAGTTGTTTAGGGGTAATCAGCCCCAGCATTTT. Residues: CASSLELFRGNQPQHF.

The genes are TRBV28 and TRBJ1-4; the D is unclear. CDR3 size: 14 residues. V was clipped by 3 bases and J by 8 bases, with 13 bases between them. The V gene's germline CDR1 is MDHEN and CDR2 SYDVKM. The CDR3 is CASSFGQVKEKLFF. The DNA for the CDR3 is TGTGCCAGCAGTTTTGGGCAGGTGAAGGAAAAACTGTTTTTT. Full variable domain (outside the CDR3, taken from reference TRBV28 and TRBJ1-4): DVKVTQSSRYLVKRTGEKVFLECVQDMDHENMFWYRQDPGLGLRLIYFSYDVKMKEKGDIPEGYSVSREKKERFSLILESASTNQTSMYLCASSFGQVKEKLFFGSGTQLSVL.

The J gene is TRBJ1-5, the V gene TRBV10-3; D unresolved. The CDR3 loop spans 12 amino acids. Germline V CDR1 and CDR2: ENHRY, SYGVKD. The ends were cut back, 4 bases at V and 7 bases at J, with 8 bases in the middle. In DNA, the CDR3 is TGTGCCATCAGTGGAGGGAGCCAGCCCCAGCATTTT. This sequence encodes CAISGGSQPQHF.

This chain joins TRBV15 and TRBJ2-1, with 8 bases lining up with TRBD2. The J segment lost 9 bases and the V segment lost 3 bases, leaving 13 bases of the junction unmatched. Germline loops: CDR1 LNHNV, CDR2 YYDKDF (reference sequence). The CDR3 loop spans 16 amino acids. The CDR3 DNA reads as TGTGCCACCAGCAGCCGATCGGGGGGGCTTGAAGGTGAGCAGTTCTTC. Translating it yields CATSSRSGGLEGEQFF.

The chain recombines TRBV5-1 with TRBJ2-5; 8 bases are shared with TRBD2. The CDR3 spans 15 residues. CDR1 is SGHRS, CDR2 YFSETQ, per germline. Trimming removed 9 bases from V and 2 bases from J; junction bases left unmatched: 12. CDR3: CATGSGTSDQETQYF. CDR3 DNA sequence: TGCGCCACCGGGTCCGGGACTAGTGATCAAGAGACCCAGTACTTC.

The chain couples TRBV11-2 to TRBJ2-7; perhaps TRBD2 as D (6 bases). The germline CDR1 and CDR2 sequences are SGHAT and FQNNGV. V was trimmed by 5 bases and J by 5 bases, leaving 13 bases between them. The CDR3 sequence is 13 residues long. The CDR3 coding sequence is TGTGCCAGCAGCCCGGCTCGGGGGAACGAGCAGTACTTC. Its translation: CASSPARGNEQYF. The complete variable domain, with remaining parts taken from reference TRBV11-2 and TRBJ2-7, reads EAGVAQSPRYKIIEKRQSVAFWCNPISGHATLYWYQQILGQGPKLLIQFQNNGVVDDSQLPKDRFSAERLKGVDSTLKIQPAKLEDSAVYLCASSPARGNEQYFGPGTRLTVT.

The chain combines TRBV4-1 with TRBJ2-5; 12 bases are shared with TRBD1. V was pared by 4 bases and J by 5 bases, with 11 bases of the junction left unmatched. The CDR3 is made up of 17 amino acids. The germline V gene encodes CDR1 MGHRA and CDR2 YSYEKL. CDR3 DNA sequence: TGCGCCAGCAGCCGAAGAGAAGGGACAGGGGGCGGCGAGACCCAGTACTTC. Its protein is CASSRREGTGGGETQYF.

The chain uses TRBV9 and TRBJ1-1, with 11 bases fitting TRBD1. CDR1 is SGDLS, CDR2 YYNGEE, per germline. The CDR3 runs 16 residues. Trimming at V came to 4 bases and at J to 4 bases, leaving 9 bases not matched to a gene. The CDR3 sequence: CASSRGQGAKATEAFF. The DNA for the CDR3 is TGTGCCAGCAGCCGCGGACAGGGGGCAAAGGCCACTGAAGCTTTCTTT.

The chain carries TRBV28 and TRBJ1-5; 7 bases are a match to TRBD1. Germline trimming cut 7 bases from V and 6 bases from J; bases unmatched to any gene: 6. Germline CDR1 is MDHEN and CDR2 is SYDVKM. This CDR3 is built from 13 residues. CDR3 residues: CASTLGQLQPQHF. CDR3 nucleotide sequence: TGTGCCAGCACCTTGGGACAGCTTCAGCCCCAGCATTTT.

The chain has TRBV6-4 and TRBJ1-2; D remains unclear. The germline V gene has CDR1 MRHNA and CDR2 SNTAGT. The CDR3 runs 15 residues. V gave up 2 bases and J gave up 5 bases, with 15 bases separating them. In DNA form, the CDR3 reads TGTGCCAGCAGTGACGGTCCGGGCGGTACATATGGCTACACCTTC. Protein product: CASSDGPGGTYGYTF.

The CDR3 loop is CASSRDTAAGSYEQYF. CDR3 bases: TGTGCCAGCAGTCGGGACACCGCAGCGGGCTCCTACGAGCAGTACTTC. V gene TRBV2 combines with J gene TRBJ2-7, with D possibly called TRBD1 or TRBD2 (6 bases each). Trimming cost V 5 bases and J 0 bases, with 17 bases left between them. The CDR3 extends over 16 amino acids. Germline-derived CDR1 and CDR2 are SNHLY and FYNNEI.

The chain is built from TRBV7-9 and TRBJ1-3; the D gene is possibly TRBD1 (5 bases). There are 17 residues in the CDR3. The germline CDR1 and CDR2 sequences are SEHNR and FQNEAQ (reference sequence). Trimming removed 3 bases at V and 0 bases at J, with 15 bases between. The CDR3 protein is CASSLGDFGGSGNTIYF. CDR3 in DNA: TGTGCCAGCAGCTTGGGCGATTTTGGGGGCTCTGGAAACACCATATATTTT.

The gene calls are TRBV6-2 or TRBV6-3 and TRBJ2-5; TRBD2 is a possible D gene (6 bases). The CDR3 extends over 14 amino acids. Germline V gives CDR1 MNHEY, CDR2 SVGEGT. V was clipped by 6 bases and J by 4 bases, with 15 bases between them. The CDR3 bases are TGTGCCAGCAGCGATGGGGGGTCCCTAGAGACCCAGTACTTC. This codes for CASSDGGSLETQYF.

The genes are TRBV19 and TRBJ1-5; weak D call: TRBD1 (6 bases). Per the germline V gene, CDR1 is LNHDA and CDR2 is SQIVND (reference sequence). The length of the CDR3 is 15 residues. The V gene lost 5 bases and the J gene lost 1 base, with 12 bases spanning the gap. The DNA for the CDR3 is TGTGCCAGTAGTCCGACAGGAGGCAGCAATCAGCCCCAGCATTTT. It specifies CASSPTGGSNQPQHF. The entire variable domain, with the rest obtained from reference TRBV19 and TRBJ1-5, is as follows: DGGITQSPKYLFRKEGQNVTLSCEQNLNHDAMYWYRQDPGQGLRLIYYSQIVNDFQKGDIAEGYSVSREKKESFPLTVTSAQKNPTAFYLCASSPTGGSNQPQHFGDGTRLSIL.

The V gene is TRBV6-5, the J gene TRBJ1-5, with D possibly being TRBD1 (5 bases). Looked up from germline, CDR1 is MNHEY and CDR2 is SVGAGI. Trimming removed 6 bases at V and 1 base at J, with 13 bases between. This CDR3 is 15 amino acids long. CDR3 amino acids: CASSVQGRSNQPQHF. The DNA for the CDR3 is TGTGCCAGCAGCGTGCAGGGAAGAAGCAATCAGCCCCAGCATTTT.

The chain carries TRBV19 and TRBJ2-3, with a weak D call TRBD1 (6 bases). The V and J ends lost 5 bases and 4 bases respectively, with 13 bases between them. The germline CDR1 and CDR2 sequences are LNHDA and SQIVND (reference sequence). CDR3 length: 14 residues. DNA of the CDR3: TGTGCCAGTAGTGAAGTCAGGGGAGCAGATACGCAGTATTTT. As protein: CASSEVRGADTQYF.

This chain links TRBV5-5 with TRBJ1-2; unclear D gene. Germline V gene data show CDR1 as SGHKS and CDR2 as YYEKEE (reference sequence). CDR3 length: 14 amino acids. V was trimmed by 0 bases and J by 0 bases, leaving 6 bases between them. The CDR3 reads CASSLDPANYGYTF. DNA of the CDR3: TGTGCCAGCAGCTTGGATCCAGCTAACTATGGCTACACCTTC.

The genes are TRBV4-1 and TRBJ2-7, with 8 bases that match TRBD1. The CDR3 contains 14 residues. Germline V gives CDR1 MGHRA, CDR2 YSYEKL. Trimming took 2 bases from V and 3 from J; bases not matched to a gene: 3. CDR3 sequence (DNA): TGCGCCAGCAGCCAAACAGGGGGTGTCTACGAGCAGTACTTC. Translation: CASSQTGGVYEQYF.

V usage is TRBV19 and J usage is TRBJ1-1, with D uncertain. CDR1 and CDR2 (germline): LNHDA, SQIVND (reference sequence). The V gene lost 7 bases and the J gene lost 7 bases, with 13 bases spanning the gap. The CDR3 is made up of 12 amino acids. CDR3 DNA sequence: TGTGCCAGTAAAATCGGGCAGCTTGAAGCTTTCTTT. Translation: CASKIGQLEAFF.

This clone has only one observation. The V and J genes are TRBV6-1 and TRBJ2-1; possibly TRBD2 for D (6 bases). Trimming took off 10 bases at V and 4 bases at J, with 8 bases between the two ends. Germline V gene sequence: CDR1 MNHNS, CDR2 SASEGT. CDR3 length equals 11 residues. The CDR3 DNA sequence: TGTGCCACCCGGGGGTACAATGAGCAGTTCTTC. Amino acids: CATRGYNEQFF.

This clone has at least ten counts. V and J are TRBV11-2 and TRBJ2-7; 12 bases fit TRBD2. CDR3 length: 18 amino acids. The ends lost 1 base at V and 6 bases at J; junction bases unmatched: 13. CDR1 and CDR2 (germline): SGHAT, FQNNGV. Here the CDR3 reads CASSLAPSGRATPTEQYF. The DNA for the CDR3 is TGTGCCAGCAGCTTAGCGCCTAGCGGGAGGGCCACCCCCACCGAGCAGTACTTC.

The chain joins TRBV10-3 to TRBJ1-1, with unresolved D. This CDR3 is 16 amino acids long. Between the trimmed V and J ends, which lost 3 bases and 5 bases, there was a span of 19 bases. The germline V gene encodes CDR1 ENHRY and CDR2 SYGVKD. CDR3 sequence reads: CAISDVLGRGRTEAFF. In nucleotides, the CDR3 is TGTGCCATCAGTGACGTACTAGGGAGAGGAAGGACTGAAGCTTTCTTT.

V is TRBV6-5 and J is TRBJ2-5; D is perhaps TRBD1 (6 bases). The CDR3 sequence is 16 residues long. The germline V gene has CDR1 MNHEY and CDR2 SVGAGI. V lost 2 bases and J lost 2, with 15 bases in between. The DNA for the CDR3 is TGTGCCAGCAGTTACACCCGGACAGCCTTACAAGAGACCCAGTACTTC. It encodes CASSYTRTALQETQYF.